This is a list of T cell receptor beta chains from one sample in a study of T cell changes during pregnancy in multiple sclerosis. Clones were sequenced by immunoSEQ multiplex PCR, and TCRdb holds only the in-frame ones, with some missing. The table lists approximately 97,000 clones, approximately 90% of them singletons. Sequenced material: peripheral blood, taken in the second trimester of pregnancy. These receptors originate from a female donor in good health, enrolled as a control in a pregnancy study. CDR3s include the opening cysteine and the closing phenylalanine or tryptophan. The D gene is left open where the match is weak. The listing skips clone size in some rows; elsewhere it reads once, few, many or a size class.

TRBJ2-1,TRBV28,-,TRBD2,TGTGCCAGCAGGACTAGCGGAGGAAACCACAATGAGCAGTTCTTC,CASRTSGGNHNEQFF
TRBJ2-2,TRBV5-1,-,-,TGCGCCAGCAGCTTGAGGGGGAGGGCCGACACCGGGGAGCTGTTTTTT,CASSLRGRADTGELFF
TRBJ2-1,TRBV27,-,-,TGTGCCAGCAGTTGGGGGCGGTACAATGAGCAGTTCTTC,CASSWGRYNEQFF
TRBJ2-3,TRBV14,-,-,TGTGCCAGCTCCGTTGGGGGGGATACGCAGTATTTT,CASSVGGDTQYF
TRBJ2-7,TRBV4-3,-,TRBD1,TGCGCCAGCAGCCAAGTGGTACAGGGGTTCTCCTACGAGCAGTACTTC,CASSQVVQGFSYEQYF
TRBJ2-7,TRBV20-1,once,-,TGCAGTGCTTCCGACTGGGAGCAGTACTTC,CSASDWEQYF
TRBJ2-1,TRBV4-1,-,-,TGCGCCAGCAGCCAAGTGGCCAGTTCCTACAATGAGCAGTTCTTC,CASSQVASSYNEQFF
TRBJ1-5,TRBV19,-,TRBD1,TGTGCCAGCCAACCAGGGGGCGGACAGCCCCAGCATTTT,CASQPGGGQPQHF
TRBJ2-5,TRBV5-1,-,-,TGCGCCAGCAGCTTTCAAGCGGACCAAGAGACCCAGTACTTC,CASSFQADQETQYF
TRBJ2-5,TRBV27,-,TRBD1,TGTGCCAGTGGGGTAAGGGGGCTGGAGACCCAGTACTTC,CASGVRGLETQYF
TRBJ1-2,TRBV19,-,TRBD1,TGTGCCAGTAGTTACGACAGGGTGGATGGCTACACCTTC,CASSYDRVDGYTF
TRBJ1-1,TRBV25-1,-,-,TGTGCCAGCAGTAGCCGACAGAGAGAAGCTTTCTTT,CASSSRQREAFF
TRBJ1-1,TRBV19,-,TRBD1,TGTGCCAGTAGTATTCTTCGACAGGGGGCAGTAGGGTGGCTGGCTGAAGCTTTCTTT,CASSILRQGAVGWLAEAFF
TRBJ1-5,TRBV6-1,-,-,TGTGCCAGCAGTGTGGGCAGTATGGGCAATCAGCCCCAGCATTTT,CASSVGSMGNQPQHF
TRBJ1-2,TRBV19,-,TRBD1,TGTGCCAGTACTATGAGCAGGGGGAACTATGGCTACACCTTC,CASTMSRGNYGYTF
TRBJ1-2,TRBV6-4,-,-,TGTGCCAGCAAGTCGGGACATTCTTCTAACTATGGCTACACCTTC,CASKSGHSSNYGYTF
TRBJ1-5,TRBV6-5,-,-,TGTGCCAGCAGTGAAGGACGGGGAAGGCAGCCCCAGCATTTT,CASSEGRGRQPQHF
TRBJ1-1,TRBV5-4,-,-,TGTGCCAGCAGCTCAAACAGGGAGAACACTGAAGCTTTCTTT,CASSSNRENTEAFF
TRBJ1-2,TRBV7-9,-,-,TGTGCCAGCAGCACTGGACAGATCTATTATGGCTACACCTTC,CASSTGQIYYGYTF
TRBJ2-5,TRBV5-8,-,-,TGTGCCAGCAGCTTGCCCGGCCCAGGGACCCAGTACTTC,CASSLPGPGTQYF
TRBJ2-1,TRBV7-2,-,TRBD2,TGTGCCAGCAGCTACCGGACTAGCGGGGGGGTACTTTACAATGAGCAGTTCTTC,CASSYRTSGGVLYNEQFF
TRBJ2-1,TRBV6-6,-,TRBD1,TGTGCCAGCAGTCGACTGGGGACAGGGGCCCTCGGTGAGCAGTTCTTC,CASSRLGTGALGEQFF
TRBJ2-1,TRBV11-2,-,-,TGTGCCAGCGGGGCGGGGCTGGTTAATGAGCAGTTCTTC,CASGAGLVNEQFF
TRBJ1-3,TRBV2,-,-,TGTGCCAGCAGTCCAGGTAGCTCTGGAAACACCATATATTTT,CASSPGSSGNTIYF
TRBJ1-2,TRBV28,-,-,TGTGCCAGCAGGCGTACTGAGAACTATGGCTACACCTTC,CASRRTENYGYTF
TRBJ2-1,TRBV28,-,TRBD2,TGTGCCAGCGAAACCTATAGCGGGAGTCCCCCGAGCTACAATGAGCAGTTCTTC,CASETYSGSPPSYNEQFF
TRBJ1-1,TRBV7-2,-,TRBD1,TGTGCCAGCAGCTGGGGACAGGATGATGAAGCTTTCTTT,CASSWGQDDEAFF
TRBJ1-4,TRBV6-6,-,TRBD1,TGTGCCAGCAGTTTCCTGGGACAGGGCCGAGAAAAACTGTTTTTT,CASSFLGQGREKLFF
TRBJ1-5,TRBV2,-,TRBD1,TGTGCCAGCACCAGACAGGGAAGTTTTGAAGCCCAGCATTTT,CASTRQGSFEAQHF
TRBJ2-1,TRBV5-1,-,TRBD2,TGCGCCAGCAGCTTGTGGCGGGGGGACTCCTACAATGAGCAGTTCTTC,CASSLWRGDSYNEQFF
TRBJ1-2,TRBV25-1,-,-,TGTGCCAGCAGTGAACAGGGGACCTATGGCTACACCTTC,CASSEQGTYGYTF
TRBJ2-7,TRBV7-7,-,TRBD1,TGTGCTAGCAGCTCCGGGACAGGGAGCTCCTACGAGCAGTACTTC,CASSSGTGSSYEQYF